This entry features one T cell receptor (beta chain) sequence. Its antigen remains unknown. These data belong to a study of identical twins. Template switching added a universal primer site; cDNA carried unique molecular identifiers. TCRdb reanalysed the 5' RACE reads using MiXCR and keeps one entry per CDR3 protein. Of 1.5 million or so distinct CDR3 sequences listed, about 32% were seen once; the top ten hold 0.25% to 0.3%. Germline loops: CDR1 LGHDT, CDR2 YNNKEL (reference sequence). The CDR3 runs 15 residues. The J segment lost 0 bases and the V segment lost 5 bases, leaving 5 bases of the junction unmatched. Study-level results: Low generation-probability sequences were in excess among twin-shared out-of-frame alpha sequences. A lower insertion count was a feature of abundant cord blood beta clonotypes, with no such feature in memory repertoires.

Sequenced: cord blood. The receptor was derived from a newborn girl in good health. The V call is TRBV3-1, the J call TRBJ2-7, with 9 bases lining up with TRBD2. CDR3 in DNA: TGTGCCAGCAGCGACCCTAGCGGGGCCTCCTACGAGCAGTACTTC. Amino acids: CASSDPSGASYEQYF.